The 14 T cell receptor beta chains in this list originate from one sample, sequenced in a study of siplizumab effects on memory and regulatory T cells. Profiled with immunoSEQ multiplex PCR; TCRdb holds only in-frame clones, not every one. The table records 75,000 to 100,000 clones, about 94% of them present only once. What was sequenced was non-Treg CD4+ T cells sorted from blood. The origin of the receptors is a human donor in good health.

This rearrangement joins TRBV4-1 to TRBJ2-7, with D hard to call. The CDR3 is 15 amino acids. The ends were cut back, 0 bases at V and 4 bases at J, with 13 bases in the middle. Germline V CDR1 and CDR2: MGHRA, YSYEKL. The CDR3 bases are TGCGCCAGCAGCCAAGAATCCAGGCTGGCGTACGAGCAGTACTTC. Translated: CASSQESRLAYEQYF.

This chain links TRBV2 with TRBJ2-2, with 9 bases aligning to TRBD2. CDR1 is SNHLY and CDR2 is FYNNEI in the germline V gene. The CDR3 extends over 14 amino acids. After removal of 7 bases from V and 5 bases from J, the junction contained 5 bases not matched to a gene. CDR3 sequence: CASNPLAGTGELFF. CDR3 coding DNA: TGTGCCAGCAATCCTCTAGCGGGAACCGGGGAGCTGTTTTTT.

The rearrangement links TRBV15 to TRBJ1-4; 7 bases are a match to TRBD1. V shed 1 base, J shed 5 bases, and the junction held 4 bases outside the gene matches. Germline values: CDR1 LNHNV, CDR2 YYDKDF (reference sequence). The CDR3 spans 15 residues. This CDR3 reads CATSRGGQRNEKLFF. The CDR3 coding sequence is TGTGCCACCAGCAGAGGGGGACAGAGAAATGAAAAACTGTTTTTT.

The chain carries TRBV14 and TRBJ2-3; TRBD2 might be the D (5 bases). CDR1 and CDR2 (germline): SGHDN, FVKESK. V dropped 4 bases and J dropped 8 bases, with 7 bases sitting between them. The CDR3 consists of 11 residues. CDR3 protein: CASSPGGTQYF. In DNA form, the CDR3 reads TGTGCCAGCAGCCCAGGAGGTACGCAGTATTTT.

The V call is TRBV6-1, the J call TRBJ2-6; D is perhaps TRBD2 (5 bases). CDR3 length: 16 residues. The germline V and J ends were trimmed by 2 bases and 1 base, with 9 bases remaining between them. Germline V gene lookup returns CDR1 MNHNS and CDR2 SASEGT. CDR3 nucleotides: TGTGCCAGCAGTGAAACTAGAGGATCTGGGGCCAACGTCCTGACTTTC. Its protein product is CASSETRGSGANVLTF.

This clone was observed once. The genes are TRBV5-1 and TRBJ1-2; D is undetermined. CDR1 is SGHRS, CDR2 YFSETQ, per germline. V lost 1 base and J lost 6, with 10 bases in between. CDR3 length: 13 residues. The CDR3 DNA is TGCGCCAGCAGCTTGAGAGGGCCAAATGGCTACACCTTC. This gives the protein CASSLRGPNGYTF.

This clone was seen a handful of times. The rearrangement joins TRBV13 to TRBJ1-1; TRBD1 aligns across 9 bases. This CDR3 is built from 14 residues. Germline trimming cut 1 base from V and 7 bases from J; bases unmatched to any gene: 4. Germline loops: CDR1 PRHDT, CDR2 FYEKMQ (reference sequence). The CDR3 loop reads CASSLEQGASEAFF. In nucleotides, the CDR3 is TGTGCCAGCAGCTTAGAACAGGGGGCAAGTGAAGCTTTCTTT.

This clone appeared a few times. The chain carries TRBV30 and TRBJ2-3; D not certain. Per germline, CDR1 GTSNPN and CDR2 SVGIG (reference sequence). The CDR3 spans 15 residues. The V and J ends lost 5 bases and 0 bases respectively, with 15 bases between them. The CDR3 here is CAWSAKETSTDTQYF. Here the CDR3 DNA reads TGTGCCTGGTCGGCCAAGGAAACTAGCACAGATACGCAGTATTTT.

J is TRBJ1-5 and V is TRBV30; D not resolved. The CDR3 is made up of 14 amino acids. Germline V gene sequence: CDR1 GTSNPN, CDR2 SVGIG (reference sequence). Trimming took off 2 bases at V and 1 base at J, with 9 bases between the two ends. The CDR3 here is CAWSLQLSNQPQHF. The CDR3 DNA sequence: TGTGCCTGGAGTCTACAACTCAGCAATCAGCCCCAGCATTTT. The variable domain in full, completed from reference TRBV30 and TRBJ1-5, reads SQTIHQWPATLVQPVGSPLSLECTVEGTSNPNLYWYRQAAGRGLQLLFYSVGIGQISSEVPQNLSASRPQDRQFILSSKKLLLSDSGFYLCAWSLQLSNQPQHFGDGTRLSIL.

The V call is TRBV5-1, the J call TRBJ2-2; D is possibly TRBD2 (5 bases). V lost 0 bases, J lost 7 bases, and 13 bases lay in between. The length of the CDR3 is 15 residues. The germline gives CDR1 SGHRS, CDR2 YFSETQ. CDR3 residues: CASSLVDGIHGELFF. The CDR3 bases are TGCGCCAGCAGCTTGGTTGACGGGATCCACGGGGAGCTGTTTTTT.

This clone was recorded once. CDR3 loop: CASSLAVRGSGTDTQYF. CDR3 sequence (DNA): TGCGCCAGCAGCTTGGCTGTCCGGGGATCAGGCACAGATACGCAGTATTTT. The chain has TRBV5-1 and TRBJ2-3; a weak D match, TRBD2 (5 bases). The CDR3 length is 17 residues. Germline-derived CDR1 and CDR2 are SGHRS and YFSETQ. V was cut by 0 bases and J by 1 base, with 15 bases left in between. Filled out from reference TRBV5-1 and TRBJ2-3, the complete variable domain reads KAGVTQTPRYLIKTRGQQVTLSCSPISGHRSVSWYQQTPGQGLQFLFEYFSETQRNKGNFPGRFSGRQFSNSRSEMNVSTLELGDSALYLCASSLAVRGSGTDTQYFGPGTRLTVL.

The chain has TRBV11-2 and TRBJ2-5, with D unresolved. The CDR3 totals 11 residues. Germline CDR1 reads SGHAT; CDR2 reads FQNNGV. V was pared by 3 bases and J by 5 bases, with 4 bases between. The CDR3 DNA reads TGTGCCAGCAGCTTGTGGGAGACCCAGTACTTC. The encoded protein is CASSLWETQYF.

This chain joins TRBV5-1 and TRBJ1-2; D not certain. Germline CDR1 SGHRS, CDR2 YFSETQ. Trimming took off 2 bases at V and 6 bases at J, with 14 bases between the two ends. The CDR3 consists of 14 residues. CDR3 sequence: CASSFNTAADGYTF. Here the CDR3 DNA reads TGCGCCAGCAGCTTCAACACAGCGGCGGATGGCTACACCTTC. Based on the CDR3 plus reference TRBV5-1 and TRBJ1-2, the full variable domain is KAGVTQTPRYLIKTRGQQVTLSCSPISGHRSVSWYQQTPGQGLQFLFEYFSETQRNKGNFPGRFSGRQFSNSRSEMNVSTLELGDSALYLCASSFNTAADGYTFGSGTRLTVV.

This chain uses TRBV15 with TRBJ1-6; no clear D. Germline CDR1 LNHNV, CDR2 YYDKDF (reference sequence). CDR3 size: 13 residues. Trimming left V 0 bases short and J 6 bases short, with 3 bases between. This chain's CDR3 is CATSRDSNSPLHF. The DNA of the CDR3 is TGTGCCACCAGCAGAGATAGTAATTCACCCCTCCACTTT.